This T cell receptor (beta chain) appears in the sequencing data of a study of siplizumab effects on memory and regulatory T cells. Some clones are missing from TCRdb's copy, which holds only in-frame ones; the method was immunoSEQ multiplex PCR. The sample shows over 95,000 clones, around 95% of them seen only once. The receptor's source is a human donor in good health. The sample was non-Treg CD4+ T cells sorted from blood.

The CDR3 DNA sequence: TGTGCCAGTAGTGGACTAGCGGGGGGCCGAGAGCAGTTCTTC. Translation gives CASSGLAGGREQFF. V is TRBV19 and J is TRBJ2-1; 14 bases align to TRBD2. The CDR3 is 14 residues long. Germline CDR1 and CDR2: LNHDA and SQIVND (reference sequence). Trimming at V came to 5 bases and at J to 10 bases, leaving 4 bases not matched to a gene.